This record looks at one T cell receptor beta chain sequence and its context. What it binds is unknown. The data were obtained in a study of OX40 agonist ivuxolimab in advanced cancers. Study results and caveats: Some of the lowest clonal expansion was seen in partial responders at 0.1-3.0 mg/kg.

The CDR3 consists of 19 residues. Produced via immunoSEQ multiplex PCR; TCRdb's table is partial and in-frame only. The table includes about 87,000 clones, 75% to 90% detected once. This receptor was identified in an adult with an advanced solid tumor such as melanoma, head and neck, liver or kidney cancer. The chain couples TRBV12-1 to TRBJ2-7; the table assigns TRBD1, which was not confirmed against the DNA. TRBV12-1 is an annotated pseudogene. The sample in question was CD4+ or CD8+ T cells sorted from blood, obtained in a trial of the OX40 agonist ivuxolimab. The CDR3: CASSFAQRDNGKHSYEQYF. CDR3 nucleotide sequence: TGTGCCAGCAGCTTTGCGCAAAGGGACAACGGGAAGCACTCCTACGAGCAGTACTTC.